The 21 T cell receptor beta chains below all came from one sample that was sequenced in a study of human T cells and chemical hapten exposure. From the RACE reads, TCRdb called clonotypes with MiXCR, one entry per CDR3 protein. The profile shows about 260,000 distinct CDR3 sequences, around 9.3% of them singletons. The time point is: pre-sensitization, week 0. Treatment given: therapeutic diphenylcyclopropenone sensitization with weekly scalp DPC. The sequencing used whole blood, collected in connection with sensitization to the hapten diphenylcyclopropenone (DPC). The receptors shown here come from a woman aged 35 to 49 with alopecia areata. Some clones in this sample may be carry-over from other donors' samples.

This clonotype came up many times. This rearrangement joins TRBV27 to TRBJ2-1; no firm D call. The CDR3 is 14 amino acids. Trimming pared 6 bases from V and 6 bases from J, leaving 15 bases between. The germline gives CDR1 MNHEY, CDR2 SMNVEV (reference sequence). Here the CDR3 reads CASSIPHRPNEQFF. The CDR3 DNA sequence: TGTGCCAGCAGCATACCCCACAGACCCAATGAGCAGTTCTTC.

This rearrangement joins TRBV20-1 to TRBJ2-7; D is perhaps TRBD2 (7 bases). Germline CDR1 and CDR2: DFQATT and SNEGSKA (reference sequence). V was pared by 5 bases and J by 3 bases, with 11 bases between. CDR3 size: 12 residues. CDR3 protein: CSAQRGGYEQYF. In DNA form, the CDR3 reads TGCAGTGCTCAGAGGGGGGGCTACGAGCAGTACTTC.

The gene calls are TRBV27 and TRBJ2-1; perhaps TRBD2 as D (5 bases). Germline V CDR1 and CDR2: MNHEY, SMNVEV (reference sequence). This CDR3 region has 19 residues. Deletions cut 0 bases from V and 6 bases from J, with 24 bases between. The CDR3 here is CASSLSTGSLWGFVNEQFF. The CDR3 nucleotides are TGTGCCAGCAGTTTATCGACGGGGTCCCTGTGGGGTTTCGTCAATGAGCAGTTCTTC.

This clonotype has only a few counts. The V and J genes are TRBV7-3 and TRBJ2-7; 10 nucleotides match TRBD2. Trimming took 7 bases from V and 7 from J; bases not matched to a gene: 10. Germline assignment: CDR1 SGHTA and CDR2 FQGTGA. CDR3 length equals 14 residues. The CDR3: CASTRSGRAWEQYF. CDR3 sequence (DNA): TGTGCCAGCACCAGAAGCGGGAGGGCTTGGGAGCAGTACTTC.

As regards this clonotype: This could be a read error, since a much larger clone is one nucleotide away. In DNA form, the CDR3 reads TGTGCCAGCAGCTCACAGGGGATCTCCTACGAGCAGTACTTC. This gives the protein CASSSQGISYEQYF. The chain carries TRBV7-8 and TRBJ2-7; 7 nucleotides agree with TRBD1. Germline lookup yields CDR1 SGHVS and CDR2 FQNEAQ. The ends lost 4 bases at V and 0 bases at J; junction bases unmatched: 3. This CDR3 is 14 amino acids long.

The chain couples TRBV6-2 or TRBV6-3 to TRBJ2-7; tentatively, D is TRBD1 (6 bases). This CDR3 comprises 13 residues. V was clipped by 6 bases and J by 3 bases, with 12 bases between them. Per germline, CDR1 MNHEY and CDR2 SVGEGT. CDR3 sequence: CASRYREIYEQYF. The CDR3 DNA reads as TGTGCCAGCAGGTACAGGGAAATCTACGAGCAGTACTTC.

The rearrangement uses TRBV2 and TRBJ2-2, with 9 bases that match TRBD2. CDR3 length equals 14 residues. Germline V gene data show CDR1 as SNHLY and CDR2 as FYNNEI. Unmatched junction bases numbered 2, after V lost 4 bases and J lost 5 bases. The CDR3 loop is CASSVLAGTGELFF. The CDR3 nucleotides are TGTGCCAGCAGTGTTCTAGCGGGGACCGGGGAGCTGTTTTTT.

The table lists this clonotype with a few counts. The chain links TRBV6-2 or TRBV6-3 to TRBJ2-1, with D possibly being TRBD1 (5 bases). V gave up 0 bases and J gave up 9 bases, with 12 bases separating them. The CDR3 length is 14 residues. Germline V gene lookup returns CDR1 MNHEY and CDR2 SVGEGT. The CDR3 here is CASSYSNFRVEQFF. DNA for the CDR3: TGTGCCAGCAGTTACTCGAATTTCAGGGTTGAGCAGTTCTTC.

In its sample, this clonotype was seen many times. The chain couples TRBV28 to TRBJ1-2; D is uncertain. V shed 10 bases and J shed 3 bases, with 15 bases lying between them. There are 13 residues in the CDR3. From germline, CDR1 is MDHEN and CDR2 SYDVKM. The CDR3 bases are TGTGCCACCCAGCCTACAGTTGACTATGGCTACACCTTC. The encoded protein is CATQPTVDYGYTF.

This clonotype was detected only a few times. This sequence joins TRBV27 and TRBJ2-1, with no clear D. Trimming shortened V by 3 bases and J by 5 bases, and 8 bases separated the two germline ends. In germline, CDR1 is MNHEY, CDR2 SMNVEV (reference sequence). CDR3 length equals 13 residues. CDR3 region: CASSFTTNNEQFF. The DNA of the CDR3 is TGTGCCAGCAGTTTCACAACTAACAATGAGCAGTTCTTC.

The genes are TRBV24-1 and TRBJ2-3; 7 nucleotides agree with TRBD2. CDR3 length: 16 residues. V dropped 3 bases and J dropped 7; count of bases not matched to a gene: 12. Per the germline V gene, CDR1 is KGHDR and CDR2 is SFDVKD. The chain's CDR3 is CATSDTRAGVDHTQYF. The CDR3 DNA is TGTGCCACCAGTGATACCCGTGCGGGAGTTGATCATACGCAGTATTTT.

This clonotype was picked up one time. V usage is TRBV27 and J usage is TRBJ1-1; D remains ambiguous. This CDR3 contains 14 residues. Germline lookup yields CDR1 MNHEY and CDR2 SMNVEV (reference sequence). V lost 3 bases, J lost 0 bases, and 8 bases lay in between. The CDR3 nucleotides are TGTGCCAGCAGTTTCGCCCCAATGAACACTGAAGCTTTCTTT. Its translation: CASSFAPMNTEAFF.

The chain joins TRBV6-6 to TRBJ1-5, with D hard to call. The germline V gene encodes CDR1 MNHNY and CDR2 SVGAGI (reference sequence). Trimming took 2 bases from V and 0 from J, leaving 5 bases between them. This CDR3 is 14 amino acids long. DNA of the CDR3: TGTGCCAGCAGTTACGGGGATAGCAATCAGCCCCAGCATTTT. Protein: CASSYGDSNQPQHF.

With respect to this clonotype: Here the CDR3 omits its conserved ending phenylalanine or tryptophan, so a read error is the likely source. It is unclear where the CDR3 begins or ends on the DNA, so no DNA is shown, and the CDR3 is as TCRdb lists it. J is TRBJ2-3 and V is TRBV4-1. The CDR3 length is 15 residues, termini included. Germline CDR1 MGHRA, CDR2 YSYEKL. CDR3 protein: CASSTQANLPDTRYS.

This clonotype was found many times. The J gene is TRBJ1-4, the V gene TRBV6-2 or TRBV6-3, with no clear D. The CDR3 length is 15 residues. Germline V lookup: CDR1 MNHEY, CDR2 SVGEGT. Trimming stripped 2 bases from V and 5 bases from J, with 12 bases between. This CDR3 is CASSYRLGANEKLFF. The CDR3 nucleotides are TGTGCCAGCAGTTACCGGTTGGGCGCAAATGAAAAACTGTTTTTT.

The V gene is TRBV4-2, the J gene TRBJ2-7, with D tentatively TRBD1 (6 bases). V was cut by 4 bases and J by 2 bases, with 15 bases left in between. The CDR3 is made up of 15 amino acids. CDR1 is LGHNA, CDR2 YNFKEQ, per germline. The CDR3 protein is CASSPGQREPYEQYF. In DNA form, the CDR3 reads TGTGCCAGCAGCCCCGGACAGAGAGAACCCTACGAGCAGTACTTC.

This clonotype has only a few counts. The V gene is TRBV19, the J gene TRBJ2-3; perhaps D is TRBD1 or TRBD2 (5 bases each). In germline, CDR1 is LNHDA, CDR2 SQIVND (reference sequence). Trimming removed 8 bases from V and 6 bases from J, with 21 bases in between. The CDR3 is 15 residues long. The CDR3 coding sequence is TGTGCCAGTGCGAATTACGGGACCCCCTCGGATACGCAGTATTTT. Amino acid sequence: CASANYGTPSDTQYF.

The genes are TRBV4-2 and TRBJ2-3, with D maybe TRBD2 (6 bases). The CDR3 spans 17 residues. Per germline, CDR1 LGHNA and CDR2 YNFKEQ. Trimming left V 3 bases short and J 4 bases short, with 20 bases between. CDR3 DNA: TGTGCCAGCAGCCATTACCTGGAGGGAGAGGGGTCAGATACGCAGTATTTT. It translates to CASSHYLEGEGSDTQYF.

The genes are TRBV28 and TRBJ2-4; tentatively, D is TRBD1 or TRBD2 (5 bases each). From germline, CDR1 is MDHEN and CDR2 SYDVKM. This CDR3 is 14 amino acids long. Trimming shortened V by 2 bases and J by 6 bases, and 11 bases separated the two germline ends. The CDR3 spells CASSLGTDLNIQYF. CDR3 sequence (DNA): TGTGCCAGCAGTTTAGGGACGGATTTAAACATTCAGTACTTC.

This clonotype was observed a handful of times. J is TRBJ1-4 and V is TRBV6-6, with D possibly TRBD1 on 6 matching bases. Germline values: CDR1 MNHNY, CDR2 SVGAGI (reference sequence). Trimming shortened V by 5 bases and J by 3 bases, and 10 bases separated the two germline ends. This CDR3 comprises 14 residues. The CDR3 here is CASSKTGPNEKLFF. The CDR3 nucleotides read TGTGCCAGCAGTAAGACAGGACCTAATGAAAAACTGTTTTTT.

This clonotype was observed a handful of times. The CDR3 coding sequence is TGTGCCAGCAGTGCAACGGGACTAGCGGGAGGCGAGCAGTACTTC. Its protein is CASSATGLAGGEQYF. The V and J genes are TRBV6-2 or TRBV6-3 and TRBJ2-7; 15 bases match TRBD2. Germline assignment: CDR1 MNHEY and CDR2 SVGEGT. The CDR3 is 15 amino acids. The V segment lost 5 bases and the J segment 6 bases; nucleotides outside the gene matches: 5.